Reported below is one T cell receptor (beta chain). This entry is derived from a study of CD8+ T cells in alopecia areata. Extracted RNA was reverse transcribed into cDNA, the sequencing template. Repertoires were generated with immunoSEQ multiplex PCR, while TCRdb's copy carries only in-frame clones and drops some. The table has about 120,000 clones, 47% seen once; the top ten hold over 9.5%. Trimming left V 6 bases short and J 3 bases short, with 6 bases between. The germline V gene has CDR1 MNHEY and CDR2 SMNVEV (reference sequence). This CDR3 spans 12 amino acids. Sequencing used NKG2D-low CD8+ T cells sorted from blood. The V and J genes are TRBV27 and TRBJ1-5; no clear D. The clonotype originates from a human donor with alopecia areata. CDR3 DNA: TGTGCCAGCAGGGGTTACAATCAGCCCCAGCATTTT. Its translation is CASRGYNQPQHF.